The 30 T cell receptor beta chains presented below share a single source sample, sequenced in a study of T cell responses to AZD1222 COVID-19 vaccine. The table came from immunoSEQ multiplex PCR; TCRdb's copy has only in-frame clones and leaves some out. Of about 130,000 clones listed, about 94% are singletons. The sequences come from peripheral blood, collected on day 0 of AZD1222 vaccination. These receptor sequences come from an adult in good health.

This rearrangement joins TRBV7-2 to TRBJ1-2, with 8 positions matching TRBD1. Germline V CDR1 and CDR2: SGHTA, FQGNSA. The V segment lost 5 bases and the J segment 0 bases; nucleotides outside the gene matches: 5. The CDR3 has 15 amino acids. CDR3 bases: TGTGCCAGCAGCCAGGGGGCAGCCCCTAACTATGGCTACACCTTC. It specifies CASSQGAAPNYGYTF.

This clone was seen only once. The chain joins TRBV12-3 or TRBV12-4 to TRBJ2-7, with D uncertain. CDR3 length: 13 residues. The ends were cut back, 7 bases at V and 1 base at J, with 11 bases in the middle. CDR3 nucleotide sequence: TGTGCCAGCACCCAGGATACTTCCTACGAGCAGTACTTC. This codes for CASTQDTSYEQYF.

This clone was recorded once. The CDR3 loop reads CASSLGSTEAFF. The CDR3 DNA follows: TGTGCCAGCAGTTTAGGGAGTACTGAAGCTTTCTTT. This rearrangement joins TRBV12-3 or TRBV12-4 to TRBJ1-1, with D hard to call. CDR3 length equals 12 residues. The V gene lost 1 base and the J gene lost 5 bases, with 5 bases spanning the gap.

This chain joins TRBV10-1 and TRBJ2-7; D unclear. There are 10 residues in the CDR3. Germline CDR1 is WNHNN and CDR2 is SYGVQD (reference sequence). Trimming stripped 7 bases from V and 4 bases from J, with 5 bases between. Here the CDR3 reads CASILYEQYF. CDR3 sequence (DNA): TGCGCCAGCATTTTGTACGAGCAGTACTTC.

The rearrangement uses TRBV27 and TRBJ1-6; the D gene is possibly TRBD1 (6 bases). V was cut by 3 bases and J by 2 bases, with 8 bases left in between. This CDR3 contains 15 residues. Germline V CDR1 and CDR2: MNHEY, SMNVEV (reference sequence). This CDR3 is CASSFRGTYNSPLHF. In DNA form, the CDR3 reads TGTGCCAGCAGTTTCAGGGGCACCTATAATTCACCCCTCCACTTT.

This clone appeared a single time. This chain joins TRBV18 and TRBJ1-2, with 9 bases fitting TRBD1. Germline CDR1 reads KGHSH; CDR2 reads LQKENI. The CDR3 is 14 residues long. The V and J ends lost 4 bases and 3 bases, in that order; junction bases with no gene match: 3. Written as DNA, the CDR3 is TGTGCCAGCTCACAAGGGGACAGGGACTATGGCTACACCTTC. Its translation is CASSQGDRDYGYTF.

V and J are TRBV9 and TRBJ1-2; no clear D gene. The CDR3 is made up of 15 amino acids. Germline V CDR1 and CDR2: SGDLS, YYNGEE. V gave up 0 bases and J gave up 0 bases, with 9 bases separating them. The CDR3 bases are TGTGCCAGCAGCGTAGCCTCGCCTTCTAACTATGGCTACACCTTC. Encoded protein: CASSVASPSNYGYTF.

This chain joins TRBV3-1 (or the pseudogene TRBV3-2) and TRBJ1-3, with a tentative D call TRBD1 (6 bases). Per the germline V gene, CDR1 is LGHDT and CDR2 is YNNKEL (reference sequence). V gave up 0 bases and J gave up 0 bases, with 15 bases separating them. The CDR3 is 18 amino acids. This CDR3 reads CASSQEVGGLSSGNTIYF. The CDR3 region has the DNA TGTGCCAGCAGCCAAGAAGTTGGGGGGCTCAGCTCTGGAAACACCATATATTTT.

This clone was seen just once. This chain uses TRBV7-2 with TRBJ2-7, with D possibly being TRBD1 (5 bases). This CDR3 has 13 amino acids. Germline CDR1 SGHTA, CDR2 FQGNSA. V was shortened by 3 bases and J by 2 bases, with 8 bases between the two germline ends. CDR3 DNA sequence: TGTGCCAGCAGCTTCCACAGGACCTACGAGCAGTACTTC. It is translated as CASSFHRTYEQYF.

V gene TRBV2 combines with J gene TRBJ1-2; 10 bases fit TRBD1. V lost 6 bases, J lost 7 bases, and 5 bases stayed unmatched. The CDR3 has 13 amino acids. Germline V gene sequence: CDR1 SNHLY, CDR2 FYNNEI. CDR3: CASRDGQGGGYTF. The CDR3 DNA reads TGTGCCAGCAGGGACGGACAGGGGGGTGGCTACACCTTC.

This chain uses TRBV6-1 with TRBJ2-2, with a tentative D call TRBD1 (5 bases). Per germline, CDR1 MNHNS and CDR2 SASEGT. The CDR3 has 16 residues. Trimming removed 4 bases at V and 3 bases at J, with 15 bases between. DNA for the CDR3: TGTGCCAGCAGTGTTAGCAGGGTAACCTACACCGGGGAGCTGTTTTTT. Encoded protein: CASSVSRVTYTGELFF.

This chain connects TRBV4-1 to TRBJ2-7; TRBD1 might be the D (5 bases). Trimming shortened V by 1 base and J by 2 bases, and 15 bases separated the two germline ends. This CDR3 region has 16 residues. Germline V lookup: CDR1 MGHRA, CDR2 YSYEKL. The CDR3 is CASSQGLKGNPYEQYF. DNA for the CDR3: TGCGCCAGCAGCCAAGGGTTGAAGGGGAACCCCTACGAGCAGTACTTC.

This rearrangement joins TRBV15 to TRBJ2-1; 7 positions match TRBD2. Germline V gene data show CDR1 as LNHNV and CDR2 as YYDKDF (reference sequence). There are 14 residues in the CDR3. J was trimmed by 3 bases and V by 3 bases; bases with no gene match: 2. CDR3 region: CATSRWGGYNEQFF. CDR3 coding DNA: TGTGCCACCAGCAGGTGGGGGGGCTACAATGAGCAGTTCTTC.

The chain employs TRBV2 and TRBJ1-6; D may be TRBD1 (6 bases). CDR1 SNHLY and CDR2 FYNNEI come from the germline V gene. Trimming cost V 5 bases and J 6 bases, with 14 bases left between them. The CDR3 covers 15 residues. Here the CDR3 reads CASSLEPGANSPLHF. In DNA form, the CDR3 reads TGTGCCAGCAGTCTTGAGCCAGGGGCTAATTCACCCCTCCACTTT.

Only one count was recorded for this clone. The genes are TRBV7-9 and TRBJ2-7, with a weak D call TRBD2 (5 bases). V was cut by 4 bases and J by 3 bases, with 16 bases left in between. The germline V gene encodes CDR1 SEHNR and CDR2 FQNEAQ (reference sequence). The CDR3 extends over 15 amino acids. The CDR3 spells CASSSAETTFYEQYF. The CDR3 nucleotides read TGTGCCAGCAGCTCCGCAGAGACTACCTTCTACGAGCAGTACTTC.

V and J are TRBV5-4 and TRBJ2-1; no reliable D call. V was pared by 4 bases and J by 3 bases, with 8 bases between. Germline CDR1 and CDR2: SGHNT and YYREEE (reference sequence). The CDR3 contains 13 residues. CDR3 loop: CASSARNYNEQFF. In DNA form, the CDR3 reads TGTGCCAGCAGCGCCAGGAACTACAATGAGCAGTTCTTC.

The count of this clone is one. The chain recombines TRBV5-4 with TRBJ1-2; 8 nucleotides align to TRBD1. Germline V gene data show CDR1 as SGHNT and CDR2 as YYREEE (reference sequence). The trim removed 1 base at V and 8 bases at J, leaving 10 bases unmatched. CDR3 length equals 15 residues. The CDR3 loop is CASSLSRGPEEGYTF. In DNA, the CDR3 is TGTGCCAGCAGCTTGAGCAGGGGGCCCGAGGAAGGCTACACCTTC. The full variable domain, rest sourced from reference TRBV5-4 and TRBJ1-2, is ETGVTQSPTHLIKTRGQQVTLRCSSQSGHNTVSWYQQALGQGPQFIFQYYREEENGRGNFPPRFSGLQFPNYSSELNVNALELDDSALYLCASSLSRGPEEGYTFGSGTRLTVV.

CDR3 loop: CASSIGRGGPGGDEQYF. CDR3 sequence (DNA): TGTGCCAGTAGTATTGGACGTGGGGGGCCAGGGGGCGACGAGCAGTACTTC. This chain connects TRBV19 to TRBJ2-7; the match to TRBD1 covers 8 bases. Germline V gene sequence: CDR1 LNHDA, CDR2 SQIVND (reference sequence). V gave up 3 bases and J gave up 5 bases; unmatched junction bases: 15. CDR3 length equals 17 residues. Looking up the rest from reference TRBV19 and TRBJ2-7 gives the full variable domain: DGGITQSPKYLFRKEGQNVTLSCEQNLNHDAMYWYRQDPGQGLRLIYYSQIVNDFQKGDIAEGYSVSREKKESFPLTVTSAQKNPTAFYLCASSIGRGGPGGDEQYFGPGTRLTVT.

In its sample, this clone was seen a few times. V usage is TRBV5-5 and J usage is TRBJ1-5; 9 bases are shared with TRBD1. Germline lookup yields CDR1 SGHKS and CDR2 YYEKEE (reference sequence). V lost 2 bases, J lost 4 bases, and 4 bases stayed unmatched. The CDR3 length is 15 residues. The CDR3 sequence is CASSFTTGGNQPQHF. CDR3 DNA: TGTGCCAGCAGCTTTACGACAGGGGGGAATCAGCCCCAGCATTTT. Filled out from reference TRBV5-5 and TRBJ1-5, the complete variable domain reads DAGVTQSPTHLIKTRGQQVTLRCSPISGHKSVSWYQQVLGQGPQFIFQYYEKEERGRGNFPDRFSARQFPNYSSELNVNALLLGDSALYLCASSFTTGGNQPQHFGDGTRLSIL.

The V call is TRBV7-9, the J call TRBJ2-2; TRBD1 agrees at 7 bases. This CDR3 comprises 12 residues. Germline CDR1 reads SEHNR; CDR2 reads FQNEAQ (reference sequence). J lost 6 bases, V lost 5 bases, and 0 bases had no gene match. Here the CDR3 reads CASSDRAGELFF. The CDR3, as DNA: TGTGCCAGCAGCGACAGGGCCGGGGAGCTGTTTTTT.

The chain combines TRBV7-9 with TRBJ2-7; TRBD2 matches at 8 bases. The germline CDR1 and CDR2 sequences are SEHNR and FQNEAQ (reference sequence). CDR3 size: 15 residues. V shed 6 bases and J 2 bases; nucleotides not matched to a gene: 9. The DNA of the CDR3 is TGTGCCAGCAGTCCGGGGTTAGCGGGAACCTACGAGCAGTACTTC. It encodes CASSPGLAGTYEQYF.

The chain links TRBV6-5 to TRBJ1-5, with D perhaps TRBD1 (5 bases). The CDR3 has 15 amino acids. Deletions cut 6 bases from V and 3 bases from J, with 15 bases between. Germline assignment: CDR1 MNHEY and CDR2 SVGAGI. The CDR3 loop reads CASRIGGGSNQPQHF. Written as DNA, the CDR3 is TGTGCCAGCAGAATAGGTGGGGGGTCCAATCAGCCCCAGCATTTT.

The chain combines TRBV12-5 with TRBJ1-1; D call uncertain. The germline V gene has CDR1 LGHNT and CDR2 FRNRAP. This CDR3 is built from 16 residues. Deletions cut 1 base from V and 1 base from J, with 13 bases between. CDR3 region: CASGLGHGRGNTEAFF. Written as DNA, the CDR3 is TGTGCTAGTGGTTTGGGACACGGTCGGGGGAACACTGAAGCTTTCTTT. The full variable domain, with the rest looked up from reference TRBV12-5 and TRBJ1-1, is DARVTQTPRHKVTEMGQEVTMRCQPILGHNTVFWYRQTMMQGLELLAYFRNRAPLDDSGMPKDRFSAEMPDATLATLKIQPSEPRDSAVYFCASGLGHGRGNTEAFFGQGTRLTVV.

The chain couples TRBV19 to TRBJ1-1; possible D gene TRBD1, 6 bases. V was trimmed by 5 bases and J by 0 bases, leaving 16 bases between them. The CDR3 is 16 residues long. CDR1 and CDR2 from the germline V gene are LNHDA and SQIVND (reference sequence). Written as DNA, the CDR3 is TGTGCCAGTAGTTCGGGGACATGGGGAATGAACACTGAAGCTTTCTTT. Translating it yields CASSSGTWGMNTEAFF.

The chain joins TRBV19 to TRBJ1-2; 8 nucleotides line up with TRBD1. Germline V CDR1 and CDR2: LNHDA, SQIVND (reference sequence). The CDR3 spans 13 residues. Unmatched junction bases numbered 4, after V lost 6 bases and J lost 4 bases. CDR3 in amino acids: CASSTGQVYGYTF. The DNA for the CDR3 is TGTGCCAGTAGCACGGGACAGGTCTATGGCTACACCTTC.

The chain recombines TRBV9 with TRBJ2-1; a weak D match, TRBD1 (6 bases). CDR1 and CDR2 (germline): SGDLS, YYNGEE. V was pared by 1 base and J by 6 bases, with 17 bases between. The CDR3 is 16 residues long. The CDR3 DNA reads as TGTGCCAGCAGCGTAACAGGGATGAACACCCCCAATGAGCAGTTCTTC. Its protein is CASSVTGMNTPNEQFF.

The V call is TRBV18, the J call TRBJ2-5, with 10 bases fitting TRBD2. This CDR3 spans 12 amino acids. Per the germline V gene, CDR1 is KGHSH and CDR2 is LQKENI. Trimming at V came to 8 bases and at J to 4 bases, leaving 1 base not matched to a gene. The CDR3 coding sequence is TGTGCCAGCCGGACTAGCGGAGAGACCCAGTACTTC. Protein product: CASRTSGETQYF.

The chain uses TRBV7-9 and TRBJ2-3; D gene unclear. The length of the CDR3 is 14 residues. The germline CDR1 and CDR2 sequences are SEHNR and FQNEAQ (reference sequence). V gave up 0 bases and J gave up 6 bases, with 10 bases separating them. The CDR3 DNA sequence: TGTGCCAGCAGCTTAGCAGTCTCGTCGGATACGCAGTATTTT. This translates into CASSLAVSSDTQYF.

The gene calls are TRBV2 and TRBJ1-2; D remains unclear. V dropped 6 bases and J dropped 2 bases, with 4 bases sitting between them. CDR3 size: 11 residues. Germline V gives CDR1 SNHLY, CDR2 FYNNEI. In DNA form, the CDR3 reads TGTGCCAGCAGAGAGAACTATGGCTACACCTTC. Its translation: CASRENYGYTF.

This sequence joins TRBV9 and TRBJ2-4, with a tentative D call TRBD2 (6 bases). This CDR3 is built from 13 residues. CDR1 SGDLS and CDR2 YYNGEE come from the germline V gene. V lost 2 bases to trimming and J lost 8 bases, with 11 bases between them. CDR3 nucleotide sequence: TGTGCCAGCAGCGTCGGATCGGGGGACATTCAGTACTTC. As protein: CASSVGSGDIQYF.